This T cell receptor (beta chain) derives from a study of T cell responses to AZD1222 COVID-19 vaccine. Study conclusions and caveats: CD4 TCRs covered the whole spike, strongest at regions 160-218 and 743-854. Repertoires in all cases were sampled only once the peak T cell response had passed.

A note on this clone: The antigen is unknown.

Germline lookup yields CDR1 MNHEY and CDR2 SMNVEV (reference sequence). After removal of 0 bases from V and 2 bases from J, the junction contained 10 bases not matched to a gene. CDR3 length: 17 amino acids. TCRdb's table, derived via immunoSEQ multiplex PCR, lists solely in-frame clones and lacks some. The profile shows approximately 210,000 clones, around 94% of them singletons. The chain is built from TRBV27 and TRBJ2-7, with 7 bases lining up with TRBD2. The sequence was collected from an adult who received the MenACWY meningococcal vaccine as a control. The starting material was peripheral blood, obtained 28 days after the second dose of the MenACWY control vaccine. CDR3 sequence (DNA): TGTGCCAGCAGTTTATCGCAGGGAGGGCACACGGCCTACGAGCAGTACTTC. It translates to CASSLSQGGHTAYEQYF.